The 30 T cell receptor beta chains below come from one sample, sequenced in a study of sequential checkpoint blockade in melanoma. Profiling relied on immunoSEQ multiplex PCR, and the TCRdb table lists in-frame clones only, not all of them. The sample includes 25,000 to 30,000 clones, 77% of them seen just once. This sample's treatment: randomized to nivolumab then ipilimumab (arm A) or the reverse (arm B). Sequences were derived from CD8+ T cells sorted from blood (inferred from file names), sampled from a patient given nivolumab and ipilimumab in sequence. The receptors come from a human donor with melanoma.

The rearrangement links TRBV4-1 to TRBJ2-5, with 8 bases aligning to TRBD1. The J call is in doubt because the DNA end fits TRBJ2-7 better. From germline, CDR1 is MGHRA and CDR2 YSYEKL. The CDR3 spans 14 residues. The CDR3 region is CASSLTGDPYEQYF. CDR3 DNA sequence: TGCGCCAGCAGCCTGACAGGGGATCCGTACGAGCAGTACTTC.

The CDR3 coding sequence is TGCGCCAGCAGCTTCGGGACAGAGGAGCAGTACTTC. It yields the protein CASSFGTEEQYF. J is TRBJ2-5 and V is TRBV5-1; TRBD1 agrees at 7 bases. Germline-derived CDR1 and CDR2 are SGHRS and YFSETQ. CDR3 length: 12 amino acids. V shed 2 bases, J shed 11 bases, and the junction held 6 bases outside the gene matches.

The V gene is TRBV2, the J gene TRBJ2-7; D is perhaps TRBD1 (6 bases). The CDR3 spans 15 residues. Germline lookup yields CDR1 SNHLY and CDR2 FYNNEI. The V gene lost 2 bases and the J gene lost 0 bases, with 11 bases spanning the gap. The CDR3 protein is CASSEFGTLSYEQYF. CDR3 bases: TGTGCCAGCAGTGAATTCGGGACACTCTCCTACGAGCAGTACTTC. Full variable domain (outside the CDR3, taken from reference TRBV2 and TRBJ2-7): EPEVTQTPSHQVTQMGQEVILRCVPISNHLYFYWYRQILGQKVEFLVSFYNNEISEKSEIFDDQFSVERPDGSNFTLKIRSTKLEDSAMYFCASSEFGTLSYEQYFGPGTRLTVT.

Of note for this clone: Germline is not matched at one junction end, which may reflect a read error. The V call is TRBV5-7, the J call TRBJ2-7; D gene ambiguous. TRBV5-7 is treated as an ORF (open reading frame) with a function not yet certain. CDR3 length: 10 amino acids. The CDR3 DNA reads TGCAAAACAGATTTTTACGAGCAGTACTTC. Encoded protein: CKTDFYEQYF.

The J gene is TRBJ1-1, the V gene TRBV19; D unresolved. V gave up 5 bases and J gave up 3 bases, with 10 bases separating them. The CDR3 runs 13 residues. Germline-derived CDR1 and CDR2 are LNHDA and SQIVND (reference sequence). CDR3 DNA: TGTGCCAGTAGTGTTCGGGTGTACACTGAAGCTTTCTTT. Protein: CASSVRVYTEAFF.

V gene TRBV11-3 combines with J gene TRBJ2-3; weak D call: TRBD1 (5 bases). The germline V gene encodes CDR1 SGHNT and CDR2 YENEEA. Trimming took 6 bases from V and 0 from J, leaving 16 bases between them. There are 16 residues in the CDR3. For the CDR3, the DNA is TGTGCCAGCAGGAAACGATCAAGGGGTAGCACAGATACGCAGTATTTT. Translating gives CASRKRSRGSTDTQYF.

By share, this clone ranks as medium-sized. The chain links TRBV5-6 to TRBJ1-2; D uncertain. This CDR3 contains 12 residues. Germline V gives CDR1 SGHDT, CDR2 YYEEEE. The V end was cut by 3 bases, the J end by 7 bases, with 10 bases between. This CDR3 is CASSSTPGGYTF. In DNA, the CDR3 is TGTGCCAGCAGCTCTACACCGGGTGGCTACACCTTC.

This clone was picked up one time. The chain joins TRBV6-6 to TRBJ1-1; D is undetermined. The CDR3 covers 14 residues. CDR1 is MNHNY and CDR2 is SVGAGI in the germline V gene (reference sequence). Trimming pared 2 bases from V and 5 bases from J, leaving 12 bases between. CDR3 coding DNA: TGTGCCAGCAGTTACGCCAGGACTAGGACTGAAGCTTTCTTT. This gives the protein CASSYARTRTEAFF.

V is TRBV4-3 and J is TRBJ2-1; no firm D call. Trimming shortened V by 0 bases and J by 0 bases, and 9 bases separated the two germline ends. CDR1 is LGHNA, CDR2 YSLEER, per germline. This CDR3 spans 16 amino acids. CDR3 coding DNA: TGCGCCAGCAGCCAAGAACCACAGAGCTCCTACAATGAGCAGTTCTTC. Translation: CASSQEPQSSYNEQFF.

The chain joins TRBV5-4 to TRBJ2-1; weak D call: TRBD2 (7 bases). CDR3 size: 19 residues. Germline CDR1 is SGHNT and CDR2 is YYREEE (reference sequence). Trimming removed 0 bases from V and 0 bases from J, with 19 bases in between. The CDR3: CASSLERRGPESSYNEQFF. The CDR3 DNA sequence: TGTGCCAGCAGCTTGGAAAGGCGGGGGCCCGAAAGCTCCTACAATGAGCAGTTCTTC.

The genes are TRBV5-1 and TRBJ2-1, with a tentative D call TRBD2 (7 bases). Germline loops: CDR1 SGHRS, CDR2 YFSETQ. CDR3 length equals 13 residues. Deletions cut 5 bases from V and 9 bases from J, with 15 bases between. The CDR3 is CASRLGGTSEQFF. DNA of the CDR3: TGCGCCAGCAGACTCGGGGGGACAAGTGAGCAGTTCTTC.

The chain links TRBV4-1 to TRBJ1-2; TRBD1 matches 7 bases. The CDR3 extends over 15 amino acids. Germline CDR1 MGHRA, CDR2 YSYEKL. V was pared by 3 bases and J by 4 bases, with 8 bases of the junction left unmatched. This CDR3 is CASSHIGTEFYGYTF. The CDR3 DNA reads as TGCGCCAGCAGCCATATAGGGACAGAATTCTATGGCTACACCTTC.

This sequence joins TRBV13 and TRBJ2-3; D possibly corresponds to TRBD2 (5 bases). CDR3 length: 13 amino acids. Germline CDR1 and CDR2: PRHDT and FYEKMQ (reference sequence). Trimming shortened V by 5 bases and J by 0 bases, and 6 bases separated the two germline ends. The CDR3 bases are TGTGCCAGCAGCCCGGGGAGCACAGATACGCAGTATTTT. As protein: CASSPGSTDTQYF.

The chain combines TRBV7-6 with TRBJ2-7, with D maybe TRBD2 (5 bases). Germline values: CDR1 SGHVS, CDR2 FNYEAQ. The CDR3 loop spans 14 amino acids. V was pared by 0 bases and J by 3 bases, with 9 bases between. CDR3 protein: CASSLAATNYEQYF. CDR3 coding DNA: TGTGCCAGCAGCTTAGCGGCGACTAACTACGAGCAGTACTTC. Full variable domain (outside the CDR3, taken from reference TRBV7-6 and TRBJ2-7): GAGVSQSPRYKVTKRGQDVALRCDPISGHVSLYWYRQALGQGPEFLTYFNYEAQQDKSGLPNDRFSAERPEGSISTLTIQRTEQRDSAMYRCASSLAATNYEQYFGPGTRLTVT.

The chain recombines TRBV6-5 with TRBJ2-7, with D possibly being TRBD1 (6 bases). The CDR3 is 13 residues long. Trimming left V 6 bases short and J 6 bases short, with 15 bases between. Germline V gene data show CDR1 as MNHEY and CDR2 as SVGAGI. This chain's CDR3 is CASSPSWGREQYF. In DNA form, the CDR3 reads TGTGCCAGCAGCCCTTCTTGGGGGCGCGAGCAGTACTTC.

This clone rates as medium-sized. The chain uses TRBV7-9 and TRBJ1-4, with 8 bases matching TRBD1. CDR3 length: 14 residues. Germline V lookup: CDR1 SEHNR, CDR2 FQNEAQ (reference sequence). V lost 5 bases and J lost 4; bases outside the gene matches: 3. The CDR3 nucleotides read TGTGCCAGCAGCCAGACAGGGGTTAATGAAAAACTGTTTTTT. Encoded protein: CASSQTGVNEKLFF.

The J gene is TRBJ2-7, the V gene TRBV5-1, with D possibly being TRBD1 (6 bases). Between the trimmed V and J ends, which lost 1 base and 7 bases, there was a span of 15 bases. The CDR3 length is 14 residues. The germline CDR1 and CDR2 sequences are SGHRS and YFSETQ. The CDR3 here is CASSLRDKALEQYF. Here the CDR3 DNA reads TGCGCCAGCAGCTTGCGGGACAAAGCTTTGGAGCAGTACTTC. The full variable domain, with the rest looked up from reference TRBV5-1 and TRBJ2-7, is KAGVTQTPRYLIKTRGQQVTLSCSPISGHRSVSWYQQTPGQGLQFLFEYFSETQRNKGNFPGRFSGRQFSNSRSEMNVSTLELGDSALYLCASSLRDKALEQYFGPGTRLTVT.

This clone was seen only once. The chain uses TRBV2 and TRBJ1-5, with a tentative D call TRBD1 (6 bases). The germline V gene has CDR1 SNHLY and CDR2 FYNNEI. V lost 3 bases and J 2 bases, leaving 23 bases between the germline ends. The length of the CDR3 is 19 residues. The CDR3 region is CASSEGGPSGGLRNQPQHF. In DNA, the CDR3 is TGTGCCAGCAGTGAGGGGGGCCCATCGGGGGGTTTGCGCAATCAGCCCCAGCATTTT.

CDR3 amino acids: CASRGTSRGLLGTQYF. The CDR3 DNA reads TGTGCCAGCAGGGGAACTAGCCGCGGTCTATTAGGGACCCAGTACTTC. This sequence joins TRBV2 and TRBJ2-5, with a possible D match to TRBD2 (6 bases). The V gene lost 6 bases and the J gene lost 7 bases, with 24 bases spanning the gap. Germline V CDR1 and CDR2: SNHLY, FYNNEI. The CDR3 loop spans 16 amino acids.

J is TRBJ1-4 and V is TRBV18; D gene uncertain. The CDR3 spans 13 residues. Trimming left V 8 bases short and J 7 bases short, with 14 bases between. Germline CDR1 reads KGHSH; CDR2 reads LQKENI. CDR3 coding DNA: TGTGCCAGCACCTTCCCGGGAGGTGAAAAACTGTTTTTT. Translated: CASTFPGGEKLFF. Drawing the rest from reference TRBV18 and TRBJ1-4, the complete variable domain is NAGVMQNPRHLVRRRGQEARLRCSPMKGHSHVYWYRQLPEEGLKFMVYLQKENIIDESGMPKERFSAEFPKEGPSILRIQQVVRGDSAAYFCASTFPGGEKLFFGSGTQLSVL.

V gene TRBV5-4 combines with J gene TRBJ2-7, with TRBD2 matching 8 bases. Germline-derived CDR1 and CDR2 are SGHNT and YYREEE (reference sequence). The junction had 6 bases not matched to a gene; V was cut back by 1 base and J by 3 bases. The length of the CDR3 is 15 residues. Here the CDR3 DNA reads TGTGCCAGCAGCTTGCGGCGGGGGGCAATCTACGAGCAGTACTTC. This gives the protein CASSLRRGAIYEQYF.

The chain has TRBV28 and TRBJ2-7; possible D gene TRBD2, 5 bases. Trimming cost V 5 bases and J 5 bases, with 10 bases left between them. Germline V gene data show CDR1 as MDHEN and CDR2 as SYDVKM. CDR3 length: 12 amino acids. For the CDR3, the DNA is TGTGCCAGCAGTACCTACGGGAACGAGCAGTACTTC. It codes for CASSTYGNEQYF.

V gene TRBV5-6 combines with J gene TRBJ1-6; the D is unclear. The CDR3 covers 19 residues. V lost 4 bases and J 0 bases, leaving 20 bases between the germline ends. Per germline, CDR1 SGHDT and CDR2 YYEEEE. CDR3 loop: CASSPQAGSIPSYNSPLHF. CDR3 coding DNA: TGTGCCAGCAGCCCCCAGGCGGGGTCCATCCCCTCCTATAATTCACCCCTCCACTTT. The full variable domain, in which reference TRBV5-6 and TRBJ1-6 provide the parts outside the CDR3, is DAGVTQSPTHLIKTRGQQVTLRCSPKSGHDTVSWYQQALGQGPQFIFQYYEEEERQRGNFPDRFSGHQFPNYSSELNVNALLLGDSALYLCASSPQAGSIPSYNSPLHFGNGTRLTVT.

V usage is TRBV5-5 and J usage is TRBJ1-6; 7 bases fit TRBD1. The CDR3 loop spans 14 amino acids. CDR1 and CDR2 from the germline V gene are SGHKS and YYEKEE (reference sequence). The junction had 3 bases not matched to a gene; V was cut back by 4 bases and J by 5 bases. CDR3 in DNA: TGTGCCAGCAGCCAGGGACAGAATAATTCACCCCTCCACTTT. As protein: CASSQGQNNSPLHF.

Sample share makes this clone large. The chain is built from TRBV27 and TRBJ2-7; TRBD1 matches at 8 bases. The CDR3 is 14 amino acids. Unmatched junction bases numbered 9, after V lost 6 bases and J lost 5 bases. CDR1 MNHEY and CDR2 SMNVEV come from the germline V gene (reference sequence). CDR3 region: CASSPAGQGNEQYF. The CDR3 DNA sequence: TGTGCCAGCAGCCCAGCTGGACAGGGCAACGAGCAGTACTTC.

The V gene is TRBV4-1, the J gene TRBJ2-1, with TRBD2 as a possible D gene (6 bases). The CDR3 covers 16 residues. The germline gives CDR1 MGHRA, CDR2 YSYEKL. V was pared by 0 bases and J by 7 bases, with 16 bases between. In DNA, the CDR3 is TGCGCCAGCAGCCAAGATGGGTCAGGTGGGGGGAATGAGCAGTTCTTC. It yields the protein CASSQDGSGGGNEQFF.

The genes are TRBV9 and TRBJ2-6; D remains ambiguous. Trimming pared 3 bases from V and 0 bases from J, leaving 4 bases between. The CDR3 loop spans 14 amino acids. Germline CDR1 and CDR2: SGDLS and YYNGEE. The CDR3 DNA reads TGTGCCAGCAGCGCTCCCTCTGGGGCCAACGTCCTGACTTTC. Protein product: CASSAPSGANVLTF.

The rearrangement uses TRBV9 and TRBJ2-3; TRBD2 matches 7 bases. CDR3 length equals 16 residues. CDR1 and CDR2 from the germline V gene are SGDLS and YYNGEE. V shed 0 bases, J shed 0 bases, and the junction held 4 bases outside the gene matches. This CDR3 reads CASSVEAGISTDTQYF. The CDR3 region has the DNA TGTGCCAGCAGCGTAGAAGCGGGGATTAGCACAGATACGCAGTATTTT.

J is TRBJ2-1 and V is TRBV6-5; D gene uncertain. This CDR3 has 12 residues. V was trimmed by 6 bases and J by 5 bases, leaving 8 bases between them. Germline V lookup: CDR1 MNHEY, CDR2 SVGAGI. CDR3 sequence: CASSLGNNEQFF. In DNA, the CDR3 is TGTGCCAGCAGCCTAGGCAACAATGAGCAGTTCTTC.

The chain's CDR3 is CASSIVPSGTQYF. The CDR3 nucleotides read TGTGCCAGTAGTATAGTCCCCAGCGGGACCCAGTACTTC. This chain joins TRBV19 and TRBJ2-5; D is possibly TRBD2 (5 bases). The CDR3 spans 13 residues. V was clipped by 1 base and J by 7 bases, with 10 bases between them. Looked up from germline, CDR1 is LNHDA and CDR2 is SQIVND (reference sequence).